One and the same sample provided the 5 T cell receptor beta chains below, sequenced in a study of shared clonotypes between healthy human individuals. It was CD45RO-negative cells, positively selected for CCR7, that made up naive CD8 cells, with terminally differentiated effector memory CD45RA+ cells excluded. Sequenced by immunoSEQ multiplex PCR; TCRdb stores in-frame clones only, minus some. The sample shows about 680,000 clones, about 91% of them seen only once. Specimen: naive CD8+ T cells sorted from blood. The receptors shown here come from a man in his thirties or forties in good health.

The rearrangement links TRBV7-2 to TRBJ2-7; no reliable D call. The germline CDR1 and CDR2 sequences are SGHTA and FQGNSA. The CDR3 has 12 amino acids. Trimming took 1 base from V and 6 from J, leaving 7 bases between them. This CDR3 reads CASSLGRFEQYF. The CDR3 coding sequence is TGTGCCAGCAGCTTAGGAAGGTTCGAGCAGTACTTC.

The rearrangement links TRBV25-1 to TRBJ1-2, with TRBD1 identical over 7 bases. Germline loops: CDR1 MGHDK, CDR2 SYGVNS. Trimming removed 5 bases from V and 3 bases from J; junction bases left unmatched: 9. The CDR3 loop spans 15 amino acids. The CDR3 DNA reads TGTGCCAGCAGTCTAACCGGGACAGCTTACTATGGCTACACCTTC. Protein: CASSLTGTAYYGYTF.

The rearrangement joins TRBV4-1 to TRBJ2-7; 7 bases fit TRBD1. Trimming cost V 3 bases and J 7 bases; bases outside gene matches: 9. CDR1 and CDR2 from the germline V gene are MGHRA and YSYEKL. This CDR3 is 14 amino acids long. The CDR3 region is CASSHLNNRGEQYF. The CDR3 DNA sequence: TGCGCCAGCAGCCACCTAAATAACAGGGGTGAGCAGTACTTC.

The CDR3 DNA sequence: TGTGCCAGCAGCACGAGACAGGGTACAAGGGACGAGCAGTACTTC. This gives the protein CASSTRQGTRDEQYF. The chain has TRBV7-6 and TRBJ2-7, with 7 bases identical to TRBD1. Per germline, CDR1 SGHVS and CDR2 FNYEAQ. This CDR3 has 15 amino acids. The ends lost 5 bases at V and 5 bases at J; junction bases unmatched: 12.

This sequence joins TRBV13 and TRBJ1-2; tentatively, D is TRBD1 (5 bases). This CDR3 region has 15 residues. Germline CDR1 reads PRHDT; CDR2 reads FYEKMQ (reference sequence). V was clipped by 2 bases and J by 4 bases, with 14 bases between them. Written as DNA, the CDR3 is TGTGCCAGCAGCTTAACTCCGACAGACGGCTATGGCTACACCTTC. This sequence encodes CASSLTPTDGYGYTF.